The following is a TCR beta chain sequence with its context. Its binding antigen is unknown. It has no much larger one-base neighbor in the sample; base qualities were not kept. Libraries were prepared through the immunoSEQ multiplex PCR assay. Following the manufacturer's protocol, the hsTCRB Kit was used to amplify rearranged TCR beta chain sequences. TCRB libraries were sequenced on an Illumina MiSeq. As for the authors' bioinformatics: The proprietary platform of the kit vendor was used for demultiplexing, trimming and gene mapping. TCRdb's version of the immuneACCESS table is confined to in-frame rearrangements and falls short of the full clone set. An unresolved V gene accounts for under half of the shortfall where checked; the remainder is of unknown origin. Clonal size and the V and J genes are those of that table, whereas D and trimming came from the DNA. The sample table holds under 65,000 clones, of which approximately 80% were seen once. The ten largest account for roughly 18% of the sample.

This specimen belongs to a study of a mutant IDH1 vaccine in newly diagnosed glioma (dated by TCRdb to the early 2020s). About the investigation overall: Of the 32 treated patients, approximately 62% were male and around 40% were female, and the mean age was 40.4 years. Before enrollment, most patients had been given radiochemotherapy with temozolomide as standard therapy, while the rest had received either radiotherapy alone or temozolomide alone. Six visits were used for peripheral blood collection: V03 (baseline), V05, V07, V10, V12 and V13. For exploratory analyses, longitudinal TCRB deep sequencing was carried out in about two dozen treated patients wherever samples were available. The paper's findings and limits, for the study overall: According to the authors, sample limitations meant that analyses of patient blood samples could not be reproduced. Immune responses induced by the vaccine were seen in over 90% of patients across multiple MHC alleles. PBMC samples for TCRB deep sequencing were selected based on availability. Pseudoprogression seemed to be unrelated to changes in the top peripheral T cell clonotypes found by TCRB sequencing.

The sample's time point, from its label and the paper: baseline, week 1 (first vaccination visit). This sample's treatment or condition label indicates: pre-vaccination baseline after standard-of-care therapy. Donors had newly diagnosed WHO grade 3 or 4 IDH1-mutant astrocytomas with loss of nuclear ATRX. The samples were drawn from NOA16, a multicentre, single-arm, open-label phase I trial in Germany that tested a mutant IDH1 peptide vaccine in humans for the first time. Blood drawn at visit V03 was used as the baseline sample for immunogenicity testing. Genomic DNA for TCRB sequencing was isolated from EDTA blood with the DNeasy Blood and Tissue Kit. The material sequenced was PBMCs, taken from a glioma patient treated with radiotherapy, temozolomide or both. The receptor's source is a man aged 18 to 35 with glioma.

The DNA is as follows: TGTGCCAGCAGCGCCAGAATAGCAGATACGCAGTATTTT. The resulting protein is CASSARIADTQYF. The chain was built from TRBV9 and TRBJ2-3, with the D gene uncertain. Trimming takes 3 bases from V and 4 bases from J, and the germline ends sit 9 bases apart. CDR1 and CDR2 (SGDLS, YYNGEE) derive from the germline V gene. The CDR3 numbers 13 residues from cysteine through phenylalanine. Of the read, only the CDR3 DNA is kept; its 39 bases are in frame from base 1.